The TCR beta chain described here comes from a study of response to subunit inactivated influenza vaccine. Regarding the study as a whole: The authors put forward the suggestion that each seasonal influenza vaccination may bring in only a limited number of new T cells.

In TCRdb, the RT-PCR reads were re-called with MiXCR into one record per CDR3 protein. This table holds under 800,000 distinct CDR3 sequences, about 14% found once. Germline V gene data show CDR1 as SQVTM and CDR2 as ANQGSEA. Trimming removed 7 bases at V and 6 bases at J, with 21 bases between. This CDR3 spans 14 amino acids. This clonotype was counted only a few times. The antigen is unknown. The chain uses TRBV29-1 and TRBJ1-1; a weak D match, TRBD1 (6 bases). The specimen was PBMCs from blood, collected 14 to 15 days before vaccination. The clonotype comes from a man in his forties or fifties who received an inactivated influenza vaccine. CDR3 amino acids: CSATPGGLFPEAFF. CDR3 bases: TGCAGCGCCACCCCGGGGGGCTTGTTTCCTGAAGCTTTCTTT.